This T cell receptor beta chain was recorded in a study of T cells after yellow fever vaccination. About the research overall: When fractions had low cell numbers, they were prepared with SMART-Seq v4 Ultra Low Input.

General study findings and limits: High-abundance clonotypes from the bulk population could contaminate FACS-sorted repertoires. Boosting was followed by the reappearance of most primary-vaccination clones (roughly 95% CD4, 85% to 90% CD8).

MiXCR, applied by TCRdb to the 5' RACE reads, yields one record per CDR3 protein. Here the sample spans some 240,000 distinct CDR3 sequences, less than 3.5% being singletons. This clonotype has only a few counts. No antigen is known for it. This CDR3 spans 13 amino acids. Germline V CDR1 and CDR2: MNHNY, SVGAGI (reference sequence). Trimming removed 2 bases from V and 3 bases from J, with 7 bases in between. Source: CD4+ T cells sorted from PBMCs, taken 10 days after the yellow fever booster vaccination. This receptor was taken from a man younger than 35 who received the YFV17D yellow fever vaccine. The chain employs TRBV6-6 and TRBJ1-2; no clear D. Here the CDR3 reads CASSYAVYYGYTF. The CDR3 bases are TGTGCCAGCAGTTACGCGGTTTACTATGGCTACACCTTC.